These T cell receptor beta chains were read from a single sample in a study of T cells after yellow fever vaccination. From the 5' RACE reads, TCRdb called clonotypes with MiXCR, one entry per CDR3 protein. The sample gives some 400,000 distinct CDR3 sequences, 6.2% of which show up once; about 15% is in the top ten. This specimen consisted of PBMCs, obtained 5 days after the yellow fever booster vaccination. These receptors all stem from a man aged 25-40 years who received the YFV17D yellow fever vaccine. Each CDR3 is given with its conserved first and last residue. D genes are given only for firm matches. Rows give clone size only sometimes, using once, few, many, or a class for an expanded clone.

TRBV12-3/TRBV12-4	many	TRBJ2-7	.	TGTGCCAGCAGACTCGAACCGGGAGCGCAGTACTTC	CASRLEPGAQYF
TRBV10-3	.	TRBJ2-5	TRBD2	TGTGCCATCAGTCGTCGACCGGGACTAGCGGGAGGGGGGGAGACCCAGTACTTC	CAISRRPGLAGGGETQYF
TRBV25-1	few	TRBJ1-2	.	TGTGCCAGCAGGACTGGGGATGGCTACACCTTC	CASRTGDGYTF
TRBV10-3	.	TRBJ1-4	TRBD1	TGTGCCATCAGCGAAGACAGGGGTGAAGAAAAACTGTTTTTT	CAISEDRGEEKLFF
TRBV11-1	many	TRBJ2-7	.	TGTGCCAGCAGCCCAGGGCCAACGGGATCTAGTTACGAGCAGTACTTC	CASSPGPTGSSYEQYF
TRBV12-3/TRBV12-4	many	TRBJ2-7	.	TGTGCCAGCAGTTTAGGGACAGTTTTATACGAGCAGTACTTC	CASSLGTVLYEQYF
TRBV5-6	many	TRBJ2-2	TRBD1	TGTGCCAGCAGCTTCGGGACAGCGAACACCGGGGAGCTGTTTTTT	CASSFGTANTGELFF
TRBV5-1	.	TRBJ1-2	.	TGCGCCAGCAGCTTGGGACGCACCGACTATGGCTACACCTTC	CASSLGRTDYGYTF
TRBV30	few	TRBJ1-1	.	TGTGCCTGGAGTGAGGTTAGCCGGGGCACTGAAGCTTTCTTT	CAWSEVSRGTEAFF
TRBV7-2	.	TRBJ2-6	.	TGTGCCAGCAGCTTAAGACGGTCCGGCTCTGGGGCCAACGTCCTGACTTTC	CASSLRRSGSGANVLTF
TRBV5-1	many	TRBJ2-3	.	TGCGCCAGCAGCTTAGACGGACGCCCAGCAGATACGCAGTATTTT	CASSLDGRPADTQYF
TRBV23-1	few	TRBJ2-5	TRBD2	TGCGCCATTTTGGGGCCTCCTACTAGCGGGAGGGTATTTGAGACCCAGTACTTC	CAILGPPTSGRVFETQYF
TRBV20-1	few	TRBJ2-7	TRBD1	TGCAGTGCTAGGAGGGACAGTTTCTCCTACGAGCAGTACTTC	CSARRDSFSYEQYF
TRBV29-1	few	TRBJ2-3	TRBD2	TGCAGCGTTGAAGTTCTGACTAGCGGGGGTATAGATACGCAGTATTTT	CSVEVLTSGGIDTQYF
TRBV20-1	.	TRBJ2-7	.	TGCAGTGCTATAAGGGCAGGGAAATTTGACGAGCAGTACTTC	CSAIRAGKFDEQYF
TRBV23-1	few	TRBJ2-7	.	TGCGCCAGCAGTCAGCCGGGCCACCGGTCCTACGAGCAGTACTTC	CASSQPGHRSYEQYF
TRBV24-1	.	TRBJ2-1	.	TGTGCCACCAGTGAGGACGACAGGAATGAGCAGTTCTTC	CATSEDDRNEQFF
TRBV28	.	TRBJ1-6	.	TGTGCCACCCAGGCGATGTATAATTCACCCCTCCACTTT	CATQAMYNSPLHF
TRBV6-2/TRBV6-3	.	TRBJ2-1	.	TGTGCCAGCAGTCGAGACAGTACGCAGTTCTTC	CASSRDSTQFF
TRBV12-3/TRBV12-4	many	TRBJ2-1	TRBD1	TGTGCCAGCAGTTTAGGTAGGACAGGAGAGCAGTTCTTC	CASSLGRTGEQFF
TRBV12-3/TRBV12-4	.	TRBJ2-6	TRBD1	TGTGCCTCGAGGGACAGCCTTAGCTCTGGGGCCAACGTCCTGACTTTC	CASRDSLSSGANVLTF
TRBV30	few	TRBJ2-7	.	TGTGCTTGCCTCTCGGATTCCTACGAGCAGTACTTC	CACLSDSYEQYF
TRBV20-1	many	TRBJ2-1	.	TGCAGTGCCGCATGGCAGCGTTCGGCTCATGAGCAGTTCTTC	CSAAWQRSAHEQFF
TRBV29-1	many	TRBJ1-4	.	TGCAGCGTTGAAGATCCTGAGGCTAATGAAAAACTGTTTTTT	CSVEDPEANEKLFF
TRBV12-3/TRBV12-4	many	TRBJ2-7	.	TGTGCCAGCAGTTCCCCCGACAGACCCTACGAGCAGTACTTC	CASSSPDRPYEQYF
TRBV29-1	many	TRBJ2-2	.	TGCAGCGTTAAGGACCAGGGCCCCGGGGAGCTGTTTTTT	CSVKDQGPGELFF
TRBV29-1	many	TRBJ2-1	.	TGCAGCGTTGTACGCGTGGGGATATCAGAGGTTCCGTTCTTC	CSVVRVGISEVPFF
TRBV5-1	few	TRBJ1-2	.	TGCGCCAGCAGCTTGGATCCGGGGGCACGAGGCTACACCTTC	CASSLDPGARGYTF
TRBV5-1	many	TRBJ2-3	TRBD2	TGCGCCAGCAGAAAGCGGGACACAGATACGCAGTATTTT	CASRKRDTDTQYF
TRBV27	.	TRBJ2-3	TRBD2	TGTGCCAGCAGCCCCGGTGCGGGAGCTAGCACAGATACGCAGTATTTT	CASSPGAGASTDTQYF
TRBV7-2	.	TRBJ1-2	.	TGTGCCAGCAGCTTAGCGGGACATAGTTACTATGGCTACACCTTC	CASSLAGHSYYGYTF
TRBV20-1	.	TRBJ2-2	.	TGCAGTGCTAGTAGGAACACCGGGGAGCTGTTTTTT	CSASRNTGELFF
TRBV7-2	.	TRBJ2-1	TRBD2	TGTGCCAGCAGCCTCTGGACTAGACAAGGTGGGAATGAGCAGTTCTTC	CASSLWTRQGGNEQFF
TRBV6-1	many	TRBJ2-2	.	TGTGCCAGCGGATTAGGACCAGGGAACACCGGGGAGCTGTTTTTT	CASGLGPGNTGELFF
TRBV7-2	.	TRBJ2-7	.	.	CASSLQRSGRAGEQYF
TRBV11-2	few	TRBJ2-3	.	TGTGCCAGCAGCTTAGGGCGGCGGGGTAGCACAGATACGCAGTATTTT	CASSLGRRGSTDTQYF
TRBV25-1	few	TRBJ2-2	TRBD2	TGTGCCAGCAGGGGGGGGGGTTCCGGGGAGCTGTTTTTT	CASRGGGSGELFF
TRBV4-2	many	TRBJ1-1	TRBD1	TGTGCCAGCAGCCGAGGATCCGGGACAGGGACTGAAGCTTTCTTT	CASSRGSGTGTEAFF
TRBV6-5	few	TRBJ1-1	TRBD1	TGTGCCAGCAGACAGGGGCCAGAAGCTTTCTTT	CASRQGPEAFF